This T cell receptor beta chain derives from a study of blood T cell repertoires in COVID-19. For the study at large: Sites across the United States, Italy and Spain contributed samples from acute and convalescent COVID-19. The cDNA or gDNA used as material had been derived from T cells, B-cell-depleted T cells, or PBMCs.

The data were produced by immunoSEQ multiplex PCR, yet TCRdb's version contains in-frame clones alone and is incomplete. The sample consists of a few hundred thousand clones, about four fifths of them appearing once. A note on this clone: The sample carries other DNA sequences with the same CDR3.

The clonotype comes from a woman in her forties who had recovered from COVID-19. The sample taken for sequencing was peripheral blood.

DNA of the CDR3: TGTGCCAGCAGTTTAGCGGGGGGTTACAATGAGCAGTTCTTC. It is translated as CASSLAGGYNEQFF. The V and J genes are TRBV28 and TRBJ2-1, with 8 bases fitting TRBD2. V trimming: 2 bases; J trimming: 4 bases; junction bases outside the gene matches: 1. Germline assignment: CDR1 MDHEN and CDR2 SYDVKM. The CDR3 is 14 amino acids. The full variable domain, completed using reference TRBV28 and TRBJ2-1, is DVKVTQSSRYLVKRTGEKVFLECVQDMDHENMFWYRQDPGLGLRLIYFSYDVKMKEKGDIPEGYSVSREKKERFSLILESASTNQTSMYLCASSLAGGYNEQFFGPGTRLTVL.